The entry below describes one T cell receptor beta chain. The data are from a study of blood T cell repertoires in COVID-19. The assay was immunoSEQ multiplex PCR, and TCRdb's table has in-frame clones only and misses some. Of approximately 250,000 clones in the sample, around 90% are singletons; the top ten hold about 0.79%. Germline CDR1 and CDR2: MNHEY and SVGAGI. The V end lost 5 bases, the J end lost 1 base, and 8 bases lay between the germline ends. The CDR3 covers 13 residues. The chain employs TRBV6-5 and TRBJ2-5; perhaps TRBD1 as D (5 bases). The source material was peripheral blood. This receptor was identified in a man aged 25 to 40 with COVID-19, enrolled during active disease. The CDR3 region has the DNA TGTGCCAGCAGTCAGGGTGTCCAAGAGACCCAGTACTTC. Translating gives CASSQGVQETQYF.